Following are 30 T cell receptor beta chains from one sample sequenced in a study of CD8 T cells in Susac syndrome. Random hexamers served to reverse transcribe about 0.5 to 1 ug RNA. TCRdb re-called the immunoSEQ multiplex PCR reads through MiXCR, storing one row per CDR3 protein. The data contain about 190,000 distinct CDR3 sequences, 91% of them singletons. Sequenced input: CD4+ T cells from PBMCs. These receptors came from a human donor with Susac syndrome.

This chain joins TRBV19 and TRBJ2-5; TRBD2 matches at 8 bases. The V segment lost 10 bases and the J segment 5 bases; nucleotides outside the gene matches: 9. CDR3 length: 13 amino acids. CDR1 LNHDA and CDR2 SQIVND come from the germline V gene (reference sequence). The CDR3 here is CATKREHGETQYF. DNA for the CDR3: TGTGCCACAAAGCGGGAGCACGGGGAGACCCAGTACTTC.

This clonotype has just one count. The chain is built from TRBV30 and TRBJ1-2; D perhaps matches TRBD1 (5 bases). The length of the CDR3 is 12 residues. Trimming took 5 bases from V and 8 from J, leaving 15 bases between them. Germline V lookup: CDR1 GTSNPN, CDR2 SVGIG (reference sequence). The CDR3 nucleotides are TGTGCCTGGGGGGTTTGGGGCGCAGGCTACACCTTC. It yields the protein CAWGVWGAGYTF.

The chain has TRBV29-1 and TRBJ1-1, with D unclear. The CDR3 length is 13 residues. V lost 4 bases to trimming and J lost 4 bases, with 13 bases between them. Germline CDR1 reads SQVTM; CDR2 reads ANQGSEA. CDR3 sequence (DNA): TGCAGCGTTGTGGGCCGATCCCTCACTGAAGCTTTCTTT. This sequence encodes CSVVGRSLTEAFF.

This clonotype was detected only a few times. The V gene is TRBV7-3, the J gene TRBJ1-2; D possibly corresponds to TRBD1 (5 bases). V was trimmed by 0 bases and J by 4 bases, leaving 9 bases between them. Germline V gene sequence: CDR1 SGHTA, CDR2 FQGTGA. CDR3 length equals 14 residues. The CDR3 sequence is CASSLTGDGYGYTF. In nucleotides, the CDR3 is TGTGCCAGCAGCTTAACAGGGGACGGCTATGGCTACACCTTC.

The genes are TRBV3-1 and TRBJ2-7, with D perhaps matching TRBD1 (6 bases). Germline CDR1 LGHDT, CDR2 YNNKEL (reference sequence). V lost 4 bases, J lost 3 bases, and 19 bases lay in between. This CDR3 has 16 amino acids. The CDR3 nucleotides are TGTGCCAGCAGCCCCAAGCACCGGGACAAGAACTACGAGCAGTACTTC. Its protein is CASSPKHRDKNYEQYF.

The V and J genes are TRBV9 and TRBJ2-3; D assignment may be TRBD1 or TRBD2 (6 bases each). The V and J ends lost 3 bases and 6 bases respectively, with 20 bases between them. The CDR3 spans 16 residues. Germline lookup yields CDR1 SGDLS and CDR2 YYNGEE. This chain's CDR3 is CASSGGTTPGSDTQYF. DNA of the CDR3: TGTGCCAGCAGCGGCGGGACAACCCCTGGTTCGGATACGCAGTATTTT.

The J gene is TRBJ1-4, the V gene TRBV28; D not certain. The CDR3 runs to 15 residues. With 0 bases removed from V and 8 bases from J, the gap between germline ends came to 13 bases. Per germline, CDR1 MDHEN and CDR2 SYDVKM. The CDR3 reads CASSLWGGGNEKLFF. The DNA for the CDR3 is TGTGCCAGCAGTTTATGGGGCGGCGGAAACGAAAAACTGTTTTTT.

This chain joins TRBV7-2 and TRBJ2-4, with 14 bases that match TRBD2. Trimming at V came to 4 bases and at J to 4 bases, leaving 6 bases not matched to a gene. Germline-derived CDR1 and CDR2 are SGHTA and FQGNSA. The CDR3 sequence is 17 residues long. The CDR3 loop is CASSSGLAGVLKNIQYF. The CDR3 nucleotides read TGTGCCAGCAGCTCGGGACTAGCGGGAGTTCTAAAAAACATTCAGTACTTC.

The chain couples TRBV18 to TRBJ2-7, with D perhaps matching TRBD1 (6 bases). This CDR3 spans 15 amino acids. Germline CDR1 and CDR2: KGHSH and LQKENI. Trimming shortened V by 1 base and J by 5 bases, and 15 bases separated the two germline ends. The CDR3 DNA reads as TGTGCCAGCTCACCACTTGAGGGCAGGGGCAACGAGCAGTACTTC. This sequence encodes CASSPLEGRGNEQYF.

This rearrangement joins TRBV15 to TRBJ1-2, with 11 bases matching TRBD1. CDR1 is LNHNV and CDR2 is YYDKDF in the germline V gene (reference sequence). This CDR3 spans 15 amino acids. After removal of 1 base from V and 8 bases from J, the junction contained 6 bases not matched to a gene. The CDR3 sequence: CATSRAGQGAGGYTF. The CDR3 bases are TGTGCCACCAGCAGAGCCGGACAGGGGGCAGGCGGCTACACCTTC.

The chain employs TRBV27 and TRBJ2-5, with D perhaps matching TRBD2 (5 bases). The CDR3 spans 13 residues. Trimming took off 3 bases at V and 4 bases at J, with 9 bases between the two ends. Germline V gives CDR1 MNHEY, CDR2 SMNVEV (reference sequence). In DNA form, the CDR3 reads TGTGCCAGCAGTTTTACTAGTCGAGAGACCCAGTACTTC. Residues: CASSFTSRETQYF.

The V gene is TRBV18, the J gene TRBJ1-1; weak D call: TRBD1 (5 bases). CDR3 length: 16 amino acids. Germline CDR1 and CDR2: KGHSH and LQKENI. V was clipped by 1 base and J by 4 bases, with 16 bases between them. The CDR3 DNA reads as TGTGCCAGCTCACCACGACGGGGGGGGGACGTCACTGAAGCTTTCTTT. Amino acids: CASSPRRGGDVTEAFF.

The rearrangement uses TRBV3-1 and TRBJ1-1; 11 positions agree with TRBD1. J gave up 4 bases and V 1 base, and 2 bases lay outside the gene matches. The CDR3 sequence is 15 residues long. Germline assignment: CDR1 LGHDT and CDR2 YNNKEL (reference sequence). The CDR3 DNA reads as TGTGCCAGCAGCCAAGTGGGACAGGGGGTCACTGAAGCTTTCTTT. This translates into CASSQVGQGVTEAFF.

The V and J genes are TRBV3-1 and TRBJ1-1, with D hard to call. CDR1 and CDR2 (germline): LGHDT, YNNKEL (reference sequence). The V end lost 0 bases, the J end lost 0 bases, and 5 bases lay between the germline ends. The CDR3 runs to 14 residues. This chain's CDR3 is CASSQDAVNTEAFF. CDR3 coding DNA: TGTGCCAGCAGCCAAGATGCGGTGAACACTGAAGCTTTCTTT.

This chain connects TRBV2 to TRBJ1-2; tentatively, D is TRBD1 (5 bases). The V gene's germline CDR1 is SNHLY and CDR2 FYNNEI. The CDR3 consists of 14 residues. The V end lost 4 bases, the J end lost 6 bases, and 15 bases lay between the germline ends. The CDR3 DNA reads as TGTGCCAGCAGTGCCAGGGAGGGTGTGGATGGCTACACCTTC. Protein: CASSAREGVDGYTF.

The chain recombines TRBV28 with TRBJ2-2; no firm D call. Germline V lookup: CDR1 MDHEN, CDR2 SYDVKM. Trimming removed 2 bases at V and 5 bases at J, with 3 bases between. This CDR3 contains 12 residues. Written as DNA, the CDR3 is TGTGCCAGCAGTTTAAGGACCGGGGAGCTGTTTTTT. Its protein product is CASSLRTGELFF.

The J gene is TRBJ1-1, the V gene TRBV2; D uncertain. V was cut by 7 bases and J by 1 base, with 22 bases left in between. This CDR3 contains 17 residues. Germline loops: CDR1 SNHLY, CDR2 FYNNEI. The DNA for the CDR3 is TGTGCCAGCATCCGGGGTCCAGACCGGGTTTCGAACACTGAAGCTTTCTTT. This codes for CASIRGPDRVSNTEAFF. Variable domain in full (rest from reference TRBV2 and TRBJ1-1): EPEVTQTPSHQVTQMGQEVILRCVPISNHLYFYWYRQILGQKVEFLVSFYNNEISEKSEIFDDQFSVERPDGSNFTLKIRSTKLEDSAMYFCASIRGPDRVSNTEAFFGQGTRLTVV.

V usage is TRBV27 and J usage is TRBJ1-1; a weak D match, TRBD1 (6 bases). Germline V gene data show CDR1 as MNHEY and CDR2 as SMNVEV (reference sequence). There are 14 residues in the CDR3. The germline V and J ends were trimmed by 5 bases and 1 base, with 11 bases remaining between them. The CDR3 DNA reads TGTGCCAGCAGTCGAAAACAGGGGAACACTGAAGCTTTCTTT. Its translation is CASSRKQGNTEAFF.

V is TRBV12-3 or TRBV12-4 and J is TRBJ1-1; 9 nucleotides agree with TRBD1. J was trimmed by 5 bases and V by 11 bases; bases with no gene match: 12. The CDR3 runs 14 residues. The CDR3 DNA reads as TGTGCCTCCGATGGGGGACAGGGAGGAACTGAAGCTTTCTTT. This translates into CASDGGQGGTEAFF.

This sequence joins TRBV19 and TRBJ1-5; 9 bases are shared with TRBD1. This CDR3 is built from 15 residues. Germline trimming cut 5 bases from V and 7 bases from J; bases unmatched to any gene: 9. CDR1 and CDR2 (germline): LNHDA, SQIVND (reference sequence). CDR3 amino acids: CASSGEGQGFQPQHF. DNA for the CDR3: TGTGCCAGTAGTGGGGAGGGACAGGGCTTCCAGCCCCAGCATTTT.

This chain uses TRBV12-3 or TRBV12-4 with TRBJ2-2; 12 nucleotides align to TRBD1. This CDR3 contains 16 residues. V was clipped by 6 bases and J by 4 bases; unmatched bases: 6. The CDR3 region is CASRGGQGALTGELFF. Here the CDR3 DNA reads TGTGCCAGCAGGGGGGGACAGGGGGCCCTCACCGGGGAGCTGTTTTTT.

The rearrangement links TRBV7-6 to TRBJ2-3; 16 bases align to TRBD2. This CDR3 is 16 amino acids long. Germline values: CDR1 SGHVS, CDR2 FNYEAQ. The ends lost 5 bases at V and 8 bases at J; junction bases unmatched: 7. CDR3 nucleotide sequence: TGTGCCAGCAGCCCCGGGACTAGCGGGAGGGCAAGTACGCAGTATTTT. It translates to CASSPGTSGRASTQYF.

The chain has TRBV7-2 and TRBJ1-5; 7 bases map to TRBD1. The J segment lost 8 bases and the V segment lost 5 bases, leaving 12 bases of the junction unmatched. This CDR3 is 15 amino acids long. CDR1 SGHTA and CDR2 FQGNSA come from the germline V gene. This CDR3 is CASSLQLGQSEPQHF. In DNA form, the CDR3 reads TGTGCCAGCAGCCTTCAGTTGGGACAGAGTGAGCCCCAGCATTTT.

The rearrangement links TRBV3-1 to TRBJ1-2; D uncertain. The germline V and J ends were trimmed by 0 bases and 0 bases, with 5 bases remaining between them. CDR1 and CDR2 from the germline V gene are LGHDT and YNNKEL (reference sequence). This CDR3 spans 14 amino acids. The CDR3 nucleotides read TGTGCCAGCAGCCAAGAAACTACTAACTATGGCTACACCTTC. Translated, it gives CASSQETTNYGYTF.

The chain recombines TRBV7-9 with TRBJ2-1; D assignment may be TRBD1 or TRBD2 (5 bases each). Germline lookup yields CDR1 SEHNR and CDR2 FQNEAQ (reference sequence). The CDR3 consists of 12 residues. V shed 8 bases and J shed 8 bases, with 13 bases lying between them. CDR3 sequence reads: CASVRVGDEQFF. CDR3 coding DNA: TGTGCCAGCGTAAGGGTGGGGGATGAGCAGTTCTTC.

The chain has TRBV28 and TRBJ2-5; 7 nucleotides agree with TRBD1. V lost 4 bases to trimming and J lost 4 bases; unmatched junction nucleotides: 9. Germline CDR1 and CDR2: MDHEN and SYDVKM. The length of the CDR3 is 15 residues. CDR3 protein: CASSSDRELGETQYF. In DNA form, the CDR3 reads TGTGCCAGCAGTTCCGACAGGGAGCTCGGAGAGACCCAGTACTTC.

The gene calls are TRBV6-6 and TRBJ2-3; the D gene could be TRBD1 or TRBD2 (5 bases each). The CDR3 is made up of 16 amino acids. V gave up 7 bases and J gave up 0 bases, with 17 bases separating them. Germline V gene data show CDR1 as MNHNY and CDR2 as SVGAGI (reference sequence). This CDR3 is CASNRDGYSSTDTQYF. The CDR3 nucleotides read TGTGCCAGCAACCGGGACGGATATTCTAGCACAGATACGCAGTATTTT.

This chain uses TRBV20-1 with TRBJ1-1; maybe TRBD1 (6 bases). V dropped 2 bases and J dropped 2 bases, with 9 bases sitting between them. The CDR3 sequence is 13 residues long. Per the germline V gene, CDR1 is DFQATT and CDR2 is SNEGSKA (reference sequence). CDR3 region: CSARPGQNTEAFF. The CDR3 DNA reads as TGCAGTGCTAGACCGGGACAAAACACTGAAGCTTTCTTT.

V and J are TRBV3-1 and TRBJ1-4; 9 bases match TRBD1. CDR3 length: 16 amino acids. The trim removed 1 base at V and 7 bases at J, leaving 7 bases unmatched. Germline lookup yields CDR1 LGHDT and CDR2 YNNKEL (reference sequence). CDR3 DNA sequence: TGTGCCAGCAGCCAAGGAGGGTACAGGGGGCCTGAAAAACTGTTTTTT. Protein product: CASSQGGYRGPEKLFF.

This clonotype was counted a few times. V usage is TRBV2 and J usage is TRBJ2-2; D perhaps matches TRBD1 (5 bases). Trimming took off 8 bases at V and 1 base at J, with 11 bases between the two ends. Germline assignment: CDR1 SNHLY and CDR2 FYNNEI. The CDR3 has 14 residues. CDR3 nucleotides: TGTGCCAGCCGTCGGCAGGGGAACACCGGGGAGCTGTTTTTT. Protein: CASRRQGNTGELFF.